This T cell receptor (beta chain) was recovered during a study of blood T cell repertoires in COVID-19. Repertoires were generated with immunoSEQ multiplex PCR, while TCRdb's copy carries only in-frame clones and drops some. The repertoire consists of around 220,000 clones, with approximately 80% occurring once and the leading ten covering 6.5% to 9%. V lost 1 base to trimming and J lost 4 bases; unmatched junction nucleotides: 7. Germline CDR1 and CDR2: LGHNA and YNFKEQ. The CDR3 runs 16 residues. The sequencing sample was made of PBMCs or T cells enriched from blood (not recorded which). The TCR was taken from a woman in her thirties or forties with acute COVID-19. The chain employs TRBV4-2 and TRBJ1-2; 9 bases fit TRBD1. This chain's CDR3 is CASSQGYRGRPYGYTF. For the CDR3, the DNA is TGTGCCAGCAGCCAAGGTTACAGGGGGCGCCCCTATGGCTACACCTTC.